This TCR beta chain was captured by sequencing in a study of blood T cell repertoires in COVID-19. Study details: The study drew acute and convalescent COVID-19 samples from the United States, Italy and Spain. Sources were T cells, B-cell-depleted T cells, or PBMCs; the material itself was cDNA or gDNA.

As processed by the authors: How many nucleated cells were present was estimated from reference gene primer amplification. Produced via immunoSEQ multiplex PCR; TCRdb's table is partial and in-frame only. V, J and clone size were drawn from that table, and D and trimming were deduced from the DNA. The sample carries around 620,000 clones, 85% to 90% recorded once. Germline CDR1 is SGHDT and CDR2 is YYEEEE. V shed 0 bases, J shed 1 base, and the junction held 6 bases outside the gene matches. CDR3 length equals 16 residues. This chain uses TRBV5-6 with TRBJ1-2, with TRBD1 matching over 7 bases. The sequence derives from a woman between 18 and 29 years old with acute or convalescent COVID-19. Sequenced material: peripheral blood. The CDR3 DNA sequence: TGTGCCAGCAGCTTGGACAGGGGCGGCGATAACTATGGCTACACCTTC. As protein: CASSLDRGGDNYGYTF.